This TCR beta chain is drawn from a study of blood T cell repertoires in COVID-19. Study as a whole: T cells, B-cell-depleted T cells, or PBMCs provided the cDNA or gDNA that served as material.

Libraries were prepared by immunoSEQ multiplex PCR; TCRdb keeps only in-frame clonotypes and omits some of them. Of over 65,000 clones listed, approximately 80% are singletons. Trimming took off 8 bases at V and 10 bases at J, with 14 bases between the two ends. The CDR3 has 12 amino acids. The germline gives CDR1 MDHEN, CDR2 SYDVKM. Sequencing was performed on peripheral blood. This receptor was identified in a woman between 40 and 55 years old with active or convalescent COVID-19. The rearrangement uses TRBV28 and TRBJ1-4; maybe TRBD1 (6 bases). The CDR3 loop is CASRQEGVKLFF. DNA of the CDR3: TGTGCCAGCCGACAGGAAGGCGTAAAACTGTTTTTT.